These 6 T cell receptor beta chains were all obtained from the same sample, sequenced in a study of T cells after yellow fever vaccination (dated by TCRdb to between 2019 and 2020). Libraries came from 5' RACE. Instrument on record: Illumina NovaSeq 6000. The public reads were run again by TCRdb, first through fastp at Q25 and then through MiXCR, and only productive beta chains were kept. For every CDR3 protein sequence, its rows merge into one entry that carries the most common genes and DNA. The sample table contains fewer than 350,000 distinct CDR3 sequences; only one count was recorded for around 3.9% of them. The ten top clones hold less than 25% of the sample. The treatment or condition label, as the study defines it: live attenuated yellow fever vaccine strain. Specimen: PBMCs, collected on the day of the yellow fever booster vaccination. These receptors were taken from a man aged 18 to 35 who received the YFV17D yellow fever vaccine.

A few counts support this clonotype. V and J are TRBV28 and TRBJ2-2; 7 bases are a match to TRBD1. Germline V lookup: CDR1 MDHEN, CDR2 SYDVKM. CDR3 length: 14 residues. The trim removed 5 bases at V and 6 bases at J, leaving 6 bases unmatched. The CDR3: CASSKGGNAGELFF. In DNA form, the CDR3 reads TGTGCCAGCAGTAAAGGGGGCAACGCCGGGGAGCTGTTTTTT.

The chain links TRBV4-2 to TRBJ2-1, with TRBD2 identical over 10 bases. The V and J ends lost 1 base and 8 bases, in that order; junction bases with no gene match: 5. This CDR3 has 15 residues. Germline CDR1 reads LGHNA; CDR2 reads YNFKEQ. The chain's CDR3 is CASSQGSSGGYEQFF. The CDR3 DNA sequence: TGTGCCAGCAGCCAAGGATCTAGCGGGGGCTATGAGCAGTTCTTC.

J is TRBJ1-2 and V is TRBV28, with D possibly TRBD1 on 5 matching bases. Per germline, CDR1 MDHEN and CDR2 SYDVKM. The CDR3 length is 16 residues. V shed 7 bases and J shed 2 bases, with 20 bases lying between them. The CDR3 region is CASTSAGVGVNYGYTF. The CDR3 nucleotides are TGTGCCAGCACCTCCGCGGGGGTGGGGGTGAACTATGGCTACACCTTC.

Many counts were recorded for this clonotype. The chain has TRBV5-1 and TRBJ1-1, with a weak D call TRBD1 (5 bases). The CDR3 is 15 residues long. The V gene's germline CDR1 is SGHRS and CDR2 YFSETQ. V lost 2 bases and J 2 bases, leaving 13 bases between the germline ends. The CDR3, as DNA: TGCGCCAGCAGCTTTTCCCCAGGGCATAACACTGAAGCTTTCTTT. Translated: CASSFSPGHNTEAFF.

This clonotype was counted only a few times. This chain joins TRBV12-3 or TRBV12-4 and TRBJ1-2; D might be TRBD1 (5 bases). V lost 7 bases, J lost 6 bases, and 12 bases lay in between. This CDR3 is built from 12 residues. The CDR3 sequence: CASTSTANGYTF. DNA of the CDR3: TGTGCCAGCACCTCGACAGCTAATGGCTACACCTTC.

The CDR3, as DNA: TGTGCCAGCGGACCTCGGAATGAGCAGTTCTTC. It codes for CASGPRNEQFF. The rearrangement joins TRBV5-4 to TRBJ2-1, with D uncertain. The germline gives CDR1 SGHNT, CDR2 YYREEE (reference sequence). There are 11 residues in the CDR3. The V and J ends lost 7 bases and 7 bases respectively, with 9 bases between them.